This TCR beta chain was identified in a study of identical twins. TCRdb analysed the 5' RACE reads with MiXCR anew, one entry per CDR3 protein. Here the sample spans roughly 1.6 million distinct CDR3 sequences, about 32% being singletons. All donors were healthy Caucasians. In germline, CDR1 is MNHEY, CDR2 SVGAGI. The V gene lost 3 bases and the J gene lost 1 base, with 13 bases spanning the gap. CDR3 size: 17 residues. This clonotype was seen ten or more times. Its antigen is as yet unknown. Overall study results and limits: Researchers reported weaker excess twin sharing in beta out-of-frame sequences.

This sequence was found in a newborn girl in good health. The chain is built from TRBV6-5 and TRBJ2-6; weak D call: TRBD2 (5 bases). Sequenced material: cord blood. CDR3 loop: CASSYAPSFSGANVLTF. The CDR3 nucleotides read TGTGCCAGCAGTTATGCTCCTAGCTTTTCTGGGGCCAACGTCCTGACTTTC.